The clone carrying this T cell receptor beta chain was detected many times. What it binds is not known. The sample belongs to a study of early T cells in non-severe SARS-CoV-2 infection. Study in general: RNA in bulk from unsorted whole blood was sequenced, and chains were unpaired.

Individual cDNA molecules received unique molecular identifiers. TCRdb called the 5' RACE reads again in MiXCR, with one record for every CDR3 protein. The table lists 25,000 to 30,000 distinct CDR3 sequences, 5.3% of them singletons, with approximately 4.5% in the top ten. V was shortened by 4 bases and J by 3 bases, with 9 bases between the two germline ends. This CDR3 contains 12 residues. Germline V gene sequence: CDR1 SQVTM, CDR2 ANQGSEA. Study results and caveats: Anti-spike CD8 responses were favored in VDJdb matching, and private and CD4 specificities were missed.

Sequenced input: whole blood. The sequence was collected from an adult who was a healthcare worker with PCR-confirmed SARS-CoV-2 infection or an uninfected control (not recorded which). This chain connects TRBV29-1 to TRBJ1-2; D might be TRBD1 (5 bases). This CDR3 is CSVGGGDYGYTF. The CDR3 DNA follows: TGCAGCGTTGGTGGGGGTGACTATGGCTACACCTTC.